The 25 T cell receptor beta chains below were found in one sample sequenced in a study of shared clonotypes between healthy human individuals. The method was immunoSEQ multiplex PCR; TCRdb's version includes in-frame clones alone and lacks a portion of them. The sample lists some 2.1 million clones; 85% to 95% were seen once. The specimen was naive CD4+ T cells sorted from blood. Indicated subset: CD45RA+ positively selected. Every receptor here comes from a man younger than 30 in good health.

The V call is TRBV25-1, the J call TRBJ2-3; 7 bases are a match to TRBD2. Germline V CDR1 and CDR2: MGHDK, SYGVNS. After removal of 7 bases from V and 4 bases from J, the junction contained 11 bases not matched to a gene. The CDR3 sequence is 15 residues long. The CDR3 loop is CASTPGLSVADTQYF. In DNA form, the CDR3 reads TGTGCCAGCACCCCGGGACTAAGCGTCGCAGATACGCAGTATTTT.

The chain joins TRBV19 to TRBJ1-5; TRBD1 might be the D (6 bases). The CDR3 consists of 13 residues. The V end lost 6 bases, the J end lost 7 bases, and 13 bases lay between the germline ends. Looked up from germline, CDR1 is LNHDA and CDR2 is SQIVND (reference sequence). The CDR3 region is CASRGGVRQPQHF. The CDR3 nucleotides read TGTGCCAGTAGAGGGGGTGTAAGACAGCCCCAGCATTTT. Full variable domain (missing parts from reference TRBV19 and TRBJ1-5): DGGITQSPKYLFRKEGQNVTLSCEQNLNHDAMYWYRQDPGQGLRLIYYSQIVNDFQKGDIAEGYSVSREKKESFPLTVTSAQKNPTAFYLCASRGGVRQPQHFGDGTRLSIL.

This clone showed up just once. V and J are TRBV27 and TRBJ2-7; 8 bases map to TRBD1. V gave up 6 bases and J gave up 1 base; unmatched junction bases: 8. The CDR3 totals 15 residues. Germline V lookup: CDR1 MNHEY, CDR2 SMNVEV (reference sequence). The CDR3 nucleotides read TGTGCCAGCAGGTCGGACCGGGACAGGTCCTACGAGCAGTACTTC. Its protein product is CASRSDRDRSYEQYF.

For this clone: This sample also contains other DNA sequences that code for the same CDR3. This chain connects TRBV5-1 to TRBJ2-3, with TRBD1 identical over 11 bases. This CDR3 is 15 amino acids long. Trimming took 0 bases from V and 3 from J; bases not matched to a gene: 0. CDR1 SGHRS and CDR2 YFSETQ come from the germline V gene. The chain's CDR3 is CASSLGDRGTDTQYF. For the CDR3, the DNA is TGCGCCAGCAGCTTGGGGGACAGGGGGACAGATACGCAGTATTTT.

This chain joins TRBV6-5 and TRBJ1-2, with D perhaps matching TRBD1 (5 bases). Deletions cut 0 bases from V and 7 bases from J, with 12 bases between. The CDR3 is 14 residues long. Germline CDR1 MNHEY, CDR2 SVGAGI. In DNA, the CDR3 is TGTGCCAGCAGTTACTCGAACAAGGGGTTTGGCTACACCTTC. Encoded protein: CASSYSNKGFGYTF.

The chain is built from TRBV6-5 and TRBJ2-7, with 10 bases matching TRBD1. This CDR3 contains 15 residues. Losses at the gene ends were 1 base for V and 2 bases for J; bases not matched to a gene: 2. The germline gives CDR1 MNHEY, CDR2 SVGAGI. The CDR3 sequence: CASSYYGTGAYEQYF. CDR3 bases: TGTGCCAGCAGTTACTATGGGACAGGGGCCTACGAGCAGTACTTC.

The CDR3: CASRPTGGTDTQYF. The DNA for the CDR3 is TGTGCCAGTAGGCCGACAGGGGGAACAGATACGCAGTATTTT. This chain connects TRBV19 to TRBJ2-3, with 9 bases aligning to TRBD1. The V and J ends lost 6 bases and 3 bases, in that order; junction bases with no gene match: 4. CDR3 size: 14 residues. Looked up from germline, CDR1 is LNHDA and CDR2 is SQIVND (reference sequence). Full variable domain (rest looked up from reference TRBV19 and TRBJ2-3): DGGITQSPKYLFRKEGQNVTLSCEQNLNHDAMYWYRQDPGQGLRLIYYSQIVNDFQKGDIAEGYSVSREKKESFPLTVTSAQKNPTAFYLCASRPTGGTDTQYFGPGTRLTVL.

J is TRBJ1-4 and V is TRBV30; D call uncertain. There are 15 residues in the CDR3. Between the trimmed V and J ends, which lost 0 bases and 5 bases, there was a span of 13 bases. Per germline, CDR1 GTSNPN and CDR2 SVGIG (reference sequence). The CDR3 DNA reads TGTGCCTGGAGTGTAGAAAGGACGGTCAATGAAAAACTGTTTTTT. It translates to CAWSVERTVNEKLFF.

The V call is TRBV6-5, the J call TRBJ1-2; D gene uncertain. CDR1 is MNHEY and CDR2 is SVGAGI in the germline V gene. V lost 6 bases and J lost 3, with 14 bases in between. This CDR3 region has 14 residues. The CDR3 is CASSRVPGDYGYTF. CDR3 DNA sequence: TGTGCCAGCAGCCGAGTACCCGGTGACTATGGCTACACCTTC.

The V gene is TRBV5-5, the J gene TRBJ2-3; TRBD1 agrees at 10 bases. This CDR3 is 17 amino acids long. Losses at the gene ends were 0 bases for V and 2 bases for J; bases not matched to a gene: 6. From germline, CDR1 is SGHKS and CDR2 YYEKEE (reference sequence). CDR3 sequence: CASSLGAGTGDTDTQYF. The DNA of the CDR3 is TGTGCCAGCAGCTTGGGGGCCGGGACAGGGGACACAGATACGCAGTATTTT.

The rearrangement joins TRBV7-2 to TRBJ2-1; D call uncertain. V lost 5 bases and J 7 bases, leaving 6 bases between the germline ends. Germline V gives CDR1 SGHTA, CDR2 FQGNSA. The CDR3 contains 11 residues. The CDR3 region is CASSAQNEQFF. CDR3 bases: TGTGCCAGCAGCGCCCAAAATGAGCAGTTCTTC.

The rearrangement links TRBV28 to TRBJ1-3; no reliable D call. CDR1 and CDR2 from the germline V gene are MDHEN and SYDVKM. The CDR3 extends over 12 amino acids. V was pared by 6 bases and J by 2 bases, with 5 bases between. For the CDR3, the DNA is TGTGCCAGCAGGTGGACTGGAAACACCATATATTTT. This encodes CASRWTGNTIYF.

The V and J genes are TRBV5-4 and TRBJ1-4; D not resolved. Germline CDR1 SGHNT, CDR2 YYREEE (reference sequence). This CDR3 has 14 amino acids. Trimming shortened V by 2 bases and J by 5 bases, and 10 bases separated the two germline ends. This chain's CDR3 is CASSFRGSNEKLFF. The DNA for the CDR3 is TGTGCCAGCAGCTTCCGAGGGTCCAATGAAAAACTGTTTTTT.

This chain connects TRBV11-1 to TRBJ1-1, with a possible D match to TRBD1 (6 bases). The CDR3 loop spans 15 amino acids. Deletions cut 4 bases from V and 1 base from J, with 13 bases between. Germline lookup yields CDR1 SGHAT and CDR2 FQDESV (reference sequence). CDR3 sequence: CASSWVGAQNTEAFF. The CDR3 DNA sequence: TGTGCCAGCAGCTGGGTGGGGGCCCAGAACACTGAAGCTTTCTTT.

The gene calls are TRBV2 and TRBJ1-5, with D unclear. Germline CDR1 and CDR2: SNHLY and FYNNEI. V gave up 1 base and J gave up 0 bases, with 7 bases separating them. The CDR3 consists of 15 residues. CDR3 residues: CASSEEPISNQPQHF. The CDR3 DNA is TGTGCCAGCAGTGAAGAACCCATTAGCAATCAGCCCCAGCATTTT.

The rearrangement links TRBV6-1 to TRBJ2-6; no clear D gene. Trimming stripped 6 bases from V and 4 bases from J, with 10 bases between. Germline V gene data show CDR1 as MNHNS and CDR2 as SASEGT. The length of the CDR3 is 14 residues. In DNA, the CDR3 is TGTGCCAGCAGGCGAAGACCCGGGGCCAACGTCCTGACTTTC. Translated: CASRRRPGANVLTF.

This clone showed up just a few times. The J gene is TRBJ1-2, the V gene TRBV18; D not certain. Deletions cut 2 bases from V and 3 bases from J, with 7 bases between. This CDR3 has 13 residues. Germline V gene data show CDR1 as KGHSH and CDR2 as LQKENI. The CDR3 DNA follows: TGTGCCAGCTCACCAGCAGAGGACTATGGCTACACCTTC. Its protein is CASSPAEDYGYTF.

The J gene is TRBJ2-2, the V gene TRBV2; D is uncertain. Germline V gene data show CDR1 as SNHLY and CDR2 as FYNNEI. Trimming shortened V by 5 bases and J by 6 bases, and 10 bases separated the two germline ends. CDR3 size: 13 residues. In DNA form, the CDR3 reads TGTGCCAGCAGTAAGCGTTTCTCCGGGGAGCTGTTTTTT. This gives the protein CASSKRFSGELFF.

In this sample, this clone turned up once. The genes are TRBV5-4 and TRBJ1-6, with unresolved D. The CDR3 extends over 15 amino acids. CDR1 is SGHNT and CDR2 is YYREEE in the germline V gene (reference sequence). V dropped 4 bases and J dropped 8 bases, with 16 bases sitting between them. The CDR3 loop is CASSTGPAIYSPLHF. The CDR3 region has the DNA TGTGCCAGCAGCACGGGCCCGGCCATCTATTCACCCCTCCACTTT.

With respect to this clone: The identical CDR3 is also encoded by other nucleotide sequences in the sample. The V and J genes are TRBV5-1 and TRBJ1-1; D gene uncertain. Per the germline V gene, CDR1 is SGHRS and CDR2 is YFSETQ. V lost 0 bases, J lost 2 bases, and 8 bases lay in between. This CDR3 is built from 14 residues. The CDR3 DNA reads TGCGCCAGCAGCTTGGGACCGGGAAACACTGAAGCTTTCTTT. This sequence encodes CASSLGPGNTEAFF.

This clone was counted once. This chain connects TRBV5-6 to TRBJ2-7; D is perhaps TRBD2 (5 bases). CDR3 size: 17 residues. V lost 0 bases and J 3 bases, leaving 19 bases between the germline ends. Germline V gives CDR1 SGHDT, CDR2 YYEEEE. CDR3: CASSLEEGPTFGYEQYF. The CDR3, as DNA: TGTGCCAGCAGCTTGGAAGAGGGTCCGACTTTTGGCTACGAGCAGTACTTC.

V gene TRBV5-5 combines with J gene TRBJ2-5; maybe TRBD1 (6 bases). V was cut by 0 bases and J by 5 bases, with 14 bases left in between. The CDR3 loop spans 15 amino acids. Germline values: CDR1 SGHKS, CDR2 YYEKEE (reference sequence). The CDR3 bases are TGTGCCAGCAGCTTGGTTCCAGGGGCGAGGGAGACCCAGTACTTC. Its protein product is CASSLVPGARETQYF. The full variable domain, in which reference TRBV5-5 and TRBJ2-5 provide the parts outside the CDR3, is DAGVTQSPTHLIKTRGQQVTLRCSPISGHKSVSWYQQVLGQGPQFIFQYYEKEERGRGNFPDRFSARQFPNYSSELNVNALLLGDSALYLCASSLVPGARETQYFGPGTRLLVL.

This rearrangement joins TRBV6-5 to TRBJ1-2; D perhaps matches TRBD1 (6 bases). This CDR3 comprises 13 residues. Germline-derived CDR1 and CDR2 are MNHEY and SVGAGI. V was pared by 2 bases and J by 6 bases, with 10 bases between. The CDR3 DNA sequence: TGTGCCAGCAGTTACCCGGGGACAAATGGCTACACCTTC. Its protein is CASSYPGTNGYTF.

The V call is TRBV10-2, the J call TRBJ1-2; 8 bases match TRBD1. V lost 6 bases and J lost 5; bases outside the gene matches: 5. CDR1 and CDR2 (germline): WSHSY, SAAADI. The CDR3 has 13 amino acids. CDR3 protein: CASSYGQGYGYTF. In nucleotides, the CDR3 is TGCGCCAGCAGCTACGGACAGGGTTATGGCTACACCTTC.

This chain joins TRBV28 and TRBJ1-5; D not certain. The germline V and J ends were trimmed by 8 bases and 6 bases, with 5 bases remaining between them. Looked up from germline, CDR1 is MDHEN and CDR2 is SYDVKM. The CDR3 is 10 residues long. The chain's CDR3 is CASSTQPQHF. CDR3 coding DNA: TGTGCCAGCTCTACTCAGCCCCAGCATTTT.